This T cell receptor beta chain was recovered during a study of PD-L1 blockade in urothelial cancer. Study-wide background: Patients' atezolizumab regimen, 1,200 mg intravenously every 3 weeks, began in about 2014. Male sex and bladder-origin urothelial cancer characterized about 90% of the roughly 30 patients.

Whole-study findings and limits: Pretreatment blood TCR clonality under the median forecast improved survival.

Per patient, between 1 and 8 samples were collected at pretreatment and on-treatment time points. The repertoire was sequenced with immunoSEQ multiplex PCR; TCRdb's copy has only in-frame clones and lacks some. Of some 79,000 clones listed, about 80% are singletons. This clone appeared a few times. Its antigen is not identified. The sequence derives from a man aged 65 to 85 with urothelial cancer. The starting material was PBMCs, obtained around atezolizumab (anti-PD-L1) treatment.

The CDR3 region is CASREWRETGELFF. CDR3 DNA: TGTGCCAGCAGGGAGTGGCGGGAGACCGGGGAGCTGTTTTTT. J is TRBJ2-2 and V is TRBV11-2, with TRBD2 matching 7 bases. Trimming cost V 6 bases and J 5 bases; bases outside gene matches: 6. Germline CDR1 and CDR2: SGHAT and FQNNGV. The CDR3 spans 14 residues.